These T cell receptor beta chains were read from a single sample in a study of shared clonotypes between healthy human individuals. Sequencing was performed with immunoSEQ multiplex PCR; in TCRdb, only in-frame clones are kept and a portion is missing. This sample has a few million clones, with over 85% found just once. The specimen was naive CD4+ T cells sorted from blood. The receptors originated from a man younger than 35 in good health. Both conserved end residues are part of each CDR3. Fields, in order: CDR3 length, J gene, V gene, CDR3 protein.

16	TRBJ2-7	TRBV27	CASRLAGGLSAYEQYF
19	TRBJ2-2	TRBV21-1	CASSKLSGGLRDNTGELFF
16	TRBJ2-6	TRBV10-1	CASSDSLGSGANVLTF
15	TRBJ2-7	TRBV4-3	CASSQDPQGPYEQYF
15	TRBJ1-3	TRBV5-1	CASSPDGTSGNTIYF
11	TRBJ2-3	TRBV20-1	CSATVGDTQYF
16	TRBJ1-2	TRBV5-5	CASSLGLRDRAYGYTF
12	TRBJ2-3	TRBV7-2	CASSGDWDTQYF
15	TRBJ2-1	TRBV18	CASSLGQGGNNEQFF
15	TRBJ2-1	TRBV6-4	CASSPTGVSYNEQFF
13	TRBJ2-3	TRBV30	CAWSVRGADTQYF
15	TRBJ2-3	TRBV4-1	CASSQTGGPADTQYF
15	TRBJ1-2	TRBV5-5	CASSPDGVTAFVGTF
14	TRBJ1-6	TRBV16	CASSQKGASSPLHF
11	TRBJ2-7	TRBV5-5	CASSLLLEQYF
15	TRBJ1-6	TRBV19	CASDSGPPYNSPLHF
18	TRBJ2-1	TRBV25-1	CASSEVGSGIHLYNEQFF
18	TRBJ2-3	TRBV30	CAWSPMRTSGESTDTQYF
13	TRBJ1-1	TRBV6-5	CASSRTGVSEAFF
16	TRBJ2-7	TRBV11-2	CASSLALAGDPYEQYF
15	TRBJ2-5	TRBV4-1	CASSRGEGSQETQYF
13	TRBJ1-2	TRBV18	CASSQGDSYGYTF
17	TRBJ2-1	TRBV5-1	CASSLSLAGGPINEQFF